This T cell receptor beta chain stems from a study of T cells in Graves' hyperthyroidism and ophthalmopathy. Patients aged 18 to 65 with hyperthyroidism were newly diagnosed, with duration under 2 months. Study outcomes and limitations: Most thyroid clonotypes with frequency above 0.001 were detected in blood. Before onset, ophthalmopathy was predicted by the model a median about six months earlier. Ophthalmopathy and stable hyperthyroidism were separated by a 13 V-J model.

Regarding this clonotype: Its antigen is as yet unknown. A much more abundant neighbour one base away suggests this may be a read error.

Researchers took RNA transcripts and amplified the TCR beta CDR3 regions from them. TCR CDR3 regions were first amplified by RT-PCR with HTBI primers. One entry per CDR3 protein, called by TCRdb with MiXCR from the multiplex PCR reads. Of approximately 700,000 distinct CDR3 sequences listed, about 17% are singletons. Germline-derived CDR1 and CDR2 are DFQATT and SNEGSKA (reference sequence). The CDR3 consists of 13 residues. V dropped 4 bases and J dropped 4 bases, with 12 bases sitting between them. Sequenced material: blood. The sequence was obtained from a man younger than 35 with Graves' hyperthyroidism. The chain uses TRBV20-1 and TRBJ2-3; D unclear. The CDR3 region has the DNA TGCAGTGCTATGGGTAATCCATCAGATACGCAGTATTTT. This codes for CSAMGNPSDTQYF.